This T cell receptor (beta chain) was found in a study of technical replicates of blood from a few donors. Germline V CDR1 and CDR2: GTSNPN, SVGIG (reference sequence). This CDR3 is built from 15 residues. Between the trimmed V and J ends, which lost 2 bases and 0 bases, there was a span of 11 bases. TCRdb's table, derived via immunoSEQ multiplex PCR, lists solely in-frame clones and lacks some. The sample records approximately 75,000 clones, roughly four fifths being singletons. V gene TRBV30 combines with J gene TRBJ2-1; TRBD2 might be the D (6 bases). The TCR originated in a human donor in good health. Some clones in this sample may be carry-over from other donors' samples. The sample consisted of PBMCs. CDR3 amino acids: CAWSLKTSSYNEQFF. In DNA, the CDR3 is TGTGCCTGGAGTCTTAAGACTAGCTCCTACAATGAGCAGTTCTTC.